This is a list of T cell receptor beta chains from one sample in a study of regulatory T cells in long-lasting Graves disease. TCRdb re-analysed the multiplex PCR reads in MiXCR, keeping a single row per CDR3 protein. Of roughly 500,000 distinct CDR3 sequences in the sample, around 20% were seen once. The sample was peripheral blood mononuclear cells (PBMCs), taken when the disease was refractory, from a patient treated with antithyroid drugs. All receptors derive from a female donor with Graves disease. The CDR3 runs from the conserved cysteine through the conserved F or W. The D gene is left open where the match is weak. Some rows have no size entry. The others give once, few or many, or a class for an expanded clone.

V gene: TRBV24-1
clone size: many
D gene: TRBD1
J gene: TRBJ1-1
CDR3 DNA: TGTGCCACCAGTGATTTGGGGACAGGGGAAGAAGTTGCTTTCTTT
CDR3 protein: CATSDLGTGEEVAFF

V gene: TRBV15
clone size: -
D gene: -
J gene: TRBJ1-4
CDR3 DNA: TGTGCCACCAGCAGAGAGATTGCAACTAATGAAAAACTGTTTTTT
CDR3 protein: CATSREIATNEKLFF

V gene: TRBV11-2
clone size: many
D gene: TRBD2
J gene: TRBJ2-7
CDR3 DNA: TGTGCCAGCAGCTTTGGGAGGGCCGTATCCTACGAGCAGTACTTC
CDR3 protein: CASSFGRAVSYEQYF

V gene: TRBV10-3
clone size: many
D gene: -
J gene: TRBJ1-2
CDR3 DNA: TGTGCCATCAGTGAGTCGTACGCAGGGGATGGCTACACCTTC
CDR3 protein: CAISESYAGDGYTF

V gene: TRBV29-1
clone size: many
D gene: -
J gene: TRBJ2-7
CDR3 DNA: TGCAGCGTTGCGGCAGGTAACCCCTACGAGCAGTACTTC
CDR3 protein: CSVAAGNPYEQYF

V gene: TRBV28
clone size: many
D gene: -
J gene: TRBJ1-2
CDR3 DNA: TGTGCCAGCGGGACCCCAAATCCCTATGGCTACACCTTC
CDR3 protein: CASGTPNPYGYTF

V gene: TRBV20-1
clone size: few
D gene: TRBD1
J gene: TRBJ2-7
CDR3 DNA: TGCAGTGCTAGAGACCTTTACAGGACAGGGGGTTTTTACGAGCAGTACTTC
CDR3 protein: CSARDLYRTGGFYEQYF

V gene: TRBV15
clone size: -
D gene: TRBD1
J gene: TRBJ2-6
CDR3 DNA: TGTGCCACCAGCAGAGTGGGACAGGGAGTCTCTGGGGCCAACGTCCTGACTTTC
CDR3 protein: CATSRVGQGVSGANVLTF

V gene: TRBV28
clone size: many
D gene: TRBD2
J gene: TRBJ2-7
CDR3 DNA: TGTGCCAGCAGTTTATCGGGGCTAGCGGTATCCTACGAGCAGTACTTC
CDR3 protein: CASSLSGLAVSYEQYF

V gene: TRBV20-1
clone size: few
D gene: -
J gene: TRBJ1-5
CDR3 DNA: TGCAGTGCCGTTTTCTTAAGGTCTAATCAGCCCCAGCATTTT
CDR3 protein: CSAVFLRSNQPQHF

V gene: TRBV6-1
clone size: -
D gene: TRBD1
J gene: TRBJ1-6
CDR3 DNA: TGTGCCAGCAGCTTTACAGGGGATCCCCTCCACTTT
CDR3 protein: CASSFTGDPLHF

V gene: TRBV24-1
clone size: few
D gene: -
J gene: TRBJ2-2
CDR3 DNA: TGTGCCACCAGTGATCCCTCTTCAGCAACGGACACCGGGGAGCTGTTTTTT
CDR3 protein: CATSDPSSATDTGELFF

V gene: TRBV7-2
clone size: -
D gene: -
J gene: TRBJ2-6
CDR3 DNA: TGTGCCAATATAGACAGTTCCTCTGGGGCCAACGTCCTGACTTTC
CDR3 protein: CANIDSSSGANVLTF

V gene: TRBV28
clone size: -
D gene: -
J gene: TRBJ1-1
CDR3 DNA: TGTGCCAGCAGCTCCCCTAGGACAGCTACCATGAACACTGAAGCTTTCTTT
CDR3 protein: CASSSPRTATMNTEAFF

V gene: TRBV20-1
clone size: many
D gene: -
J gene: TRBJ2-7
CDR3 DNA: TGCAGTGCTAGAGATCCACAGGGAGGCACCTACGAGCAGTACTTC
CDR3 protein: CSARDPQGGTYEQYF

V gene: TRBV7-9
clone size: few
D gene: -
J gene: TRBJ1-1
CDR3 DNA: TGTGCCAGCAGCCCCTTTCAGGGTATGAACACTGAAGCTTTCTTT
CDR3 protein: CASSPFQGMNTEAFF

V gene: TRBV2
clone size: many
D gene: TRBD2
J gene: TRBJ2-2
CDR3 DNA: TGTGCCAGCAGCGGACTAGCGGGAGTTGTAGGGGAGCTGTTTTTT
CDR3 protein: CASSGLAGVVGELFF

V gene: TRBV6-1
clone size: -
D gene: -
J gene: TRBJ2-2
CDR3 DNA: TGTGCCAGCAGTGAACAGAAAGGCGGGGAGCTGTTTTTT
CDR3 protein: CASSEQKGGELFF

V gene: TRBV19
clone size: few
D gene: TRBD1
J gene: TRBJ2-7
CDR3 DNA: TGTGCCAGTAGTCCGAACAGGGGATCCTACGAGCAGTACTTC
CDR3 protein: CASSPNRGSYEQYF

V gene: TRBV11-2
clone size: -
D gene: TRBD2
J gene: TRBJ2-1
CDR3 DNA: TGTGCCAGCAGTTTGACTAGCTTCAATGAGCAGTTCTTC
CDR3 protein: CASSLTSFNEQFF

V gene: TRBV5-4
clone size: -
D gene: TRBD2
J gene: TRBJ2-7
CDR3 DNA: TGTGCCAGCAGCTGGGGGACTAGCGATTCCTACGAGCAGTACTTC
CDR3 protein: CASSWGTSDSYEQYF

V gene: TRBV12-3/TRBV12-4
clone size: -
D gene: TRBD1
J gene: TRBJ2-5
CDR3 DNA: TGTGCCAGCACCCGGGGACAGGGCCAAGAGACCCAGTACTTC
CDR3 protein: CASTRGQGQETQYF

V gene: TRBV5-1
clone size: -
D gene: -
J gene: TRBJ2-6
CDR3 DNA: TGCGCCAGCAGCTCCCGCAGGCCTGGGGCCAACGTCCTGACTTTC
CDR3 protein: CASSSRRPGANVLTF

V gene: TRBV28
clone size: many
D gene: -
J gene: TRBJ2-7
CDR3 DNA: TGTGCCAGCAGCCTAGGGGGTACAGCCTCCTACGAGCAGTACTTC
CDR3 protein: CASSLGGTASYEQYF

V gene: TRBV2
clone size: many
D gene: -
J gene: TRBJ2-2
CDR3 DNA: TGTGCCAGCAGCCGCATCCTAGTTACCGGGGAGCTGTTTTTT
CDR3 protein: CASSRILVTGELFF

V gene: TRBV7-2
clone size: -
D gene: -
J gene: TRBJ1-4
CDR3 DNA: TGTGCCAGCAGCTTGGCCCCAGGGGCGCGGGGTGAAAAACTGTTTTTT
CDR3 protein: CASSLAPGARGEKLFF

V gene: TRBV5-1
clone size: many
D gene: TRBD2
J gene: TRBJ2-7
CDR3 DNA: TGCGCCAGCAGCTTAGCGGGATTTGATTACGAGCAGTACTTC
CDR3 protein: CASSLAGFDYEQYF